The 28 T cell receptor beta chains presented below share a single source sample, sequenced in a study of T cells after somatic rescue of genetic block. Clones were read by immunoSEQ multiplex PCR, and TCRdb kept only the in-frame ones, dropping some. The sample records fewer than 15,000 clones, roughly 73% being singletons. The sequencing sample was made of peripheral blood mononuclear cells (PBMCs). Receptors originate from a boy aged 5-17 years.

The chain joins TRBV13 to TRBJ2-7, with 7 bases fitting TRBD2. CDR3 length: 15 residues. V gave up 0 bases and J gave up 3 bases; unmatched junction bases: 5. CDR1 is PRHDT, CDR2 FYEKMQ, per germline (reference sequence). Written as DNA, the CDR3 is TGTGCCAGCAGCTTAGGGACTAGCCTTTTCTACGAGCAGTACTTC. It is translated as CASSLGTSLFYEQYF.

The CDR3 sequence is CASSLLQGAQYF. CDR3 coding DNA: TGTGCCAGCAGTTTATTACAGGGTGCGCAGTATTTT. V usage is TRBV27 and J usage is TRBJ2-3, with D possibly matching TRBD1 (6 bases). CDR1 and CDR2 from the germline V gene are MNHEY and SMNVEV (reference sequence). CDR3 length equals 12 residues. The ends were cut back, 1 base at V and 10 bases at J, with 9 bases in the middle.

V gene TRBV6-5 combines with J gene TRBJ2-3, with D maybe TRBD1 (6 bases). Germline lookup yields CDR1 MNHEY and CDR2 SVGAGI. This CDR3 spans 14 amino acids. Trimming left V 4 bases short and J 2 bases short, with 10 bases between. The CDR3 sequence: CASSSTGDTDTQYF. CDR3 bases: TGTGCCAGCAGTTCGACAGGCGACACAGATACGCAGTATTTT.

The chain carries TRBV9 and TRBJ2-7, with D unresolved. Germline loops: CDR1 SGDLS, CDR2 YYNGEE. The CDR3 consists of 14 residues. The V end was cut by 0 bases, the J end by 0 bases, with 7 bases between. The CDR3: CASSVEQSSYEQYF. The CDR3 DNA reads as TGTGCCAGCAGCGTAGAACAAAGCTCCTACGAGCAGTACTTC.

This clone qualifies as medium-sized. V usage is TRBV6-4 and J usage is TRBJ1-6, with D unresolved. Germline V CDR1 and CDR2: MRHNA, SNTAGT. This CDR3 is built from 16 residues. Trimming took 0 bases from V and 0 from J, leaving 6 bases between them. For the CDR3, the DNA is TGTGCCAGCAGTGACTCGAGGGACTCCTATAATTCACCCCTCCACTTT. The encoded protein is CASSDSRDSYNSPLHF.

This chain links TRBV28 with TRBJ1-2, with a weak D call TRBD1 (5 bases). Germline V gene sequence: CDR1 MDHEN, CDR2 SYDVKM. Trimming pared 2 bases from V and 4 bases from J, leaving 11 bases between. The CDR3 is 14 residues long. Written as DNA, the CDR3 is TGTGCCAGCAGTTTAGGGGGGGTGATCTATGGCTACACCTTC. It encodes CASSLGGVIYGYTF.

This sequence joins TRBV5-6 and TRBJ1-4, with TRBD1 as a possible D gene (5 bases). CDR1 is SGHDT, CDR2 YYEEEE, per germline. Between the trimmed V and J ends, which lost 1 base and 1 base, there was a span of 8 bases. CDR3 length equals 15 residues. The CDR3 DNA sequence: TGTGCCAGCAGCTTGATGGGGGGAACTAATGAAAAACTGTTTTTT. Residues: CASSLMGGTNEKLFF.

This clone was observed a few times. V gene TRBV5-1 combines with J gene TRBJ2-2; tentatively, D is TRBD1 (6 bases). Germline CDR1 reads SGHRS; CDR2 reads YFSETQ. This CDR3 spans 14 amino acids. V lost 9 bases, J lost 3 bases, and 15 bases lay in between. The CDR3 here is CATDTGIHTGELFF. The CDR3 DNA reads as TGCGCCACCGATACAGGGATTCACACCGGGGAGCTGTTTTTT. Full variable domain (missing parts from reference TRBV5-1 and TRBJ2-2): KAGVTQTPRYLIKTRGQQVTLSCSPISGHRSVSWYQQTPGQGLQFLFEYFSETQRNKGNFPGRFSGRQFSNSRSEMNVSTLELGDSALYLCATDTGIHTGELFFGEGSRLTVL.

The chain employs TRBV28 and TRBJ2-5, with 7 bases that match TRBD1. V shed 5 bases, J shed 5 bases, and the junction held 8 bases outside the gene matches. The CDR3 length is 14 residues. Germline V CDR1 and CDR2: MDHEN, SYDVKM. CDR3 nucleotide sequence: TGTGCCAGCAGTGCCACAGGGGCAGATGAGACCCAGTACTTC. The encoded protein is CASSATGADETQYF.

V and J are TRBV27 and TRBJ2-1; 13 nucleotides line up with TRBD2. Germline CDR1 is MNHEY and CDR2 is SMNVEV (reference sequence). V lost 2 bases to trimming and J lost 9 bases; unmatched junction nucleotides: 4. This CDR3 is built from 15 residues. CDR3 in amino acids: CASSLGLAGVGEQFF. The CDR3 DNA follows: TGTGCCAGCAGTTTAGGACTAGCGGGAGTTGGTGAGCAGTTCTTC.

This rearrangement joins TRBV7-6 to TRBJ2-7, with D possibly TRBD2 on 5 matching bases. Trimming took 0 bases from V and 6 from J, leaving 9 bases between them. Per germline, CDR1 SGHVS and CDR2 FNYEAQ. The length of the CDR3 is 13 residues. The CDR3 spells CASSLAEGLEQYF. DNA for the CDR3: TGTGCCAGCAGCTTAGCCGAGGGTCTCGAGCAGTACTTC.

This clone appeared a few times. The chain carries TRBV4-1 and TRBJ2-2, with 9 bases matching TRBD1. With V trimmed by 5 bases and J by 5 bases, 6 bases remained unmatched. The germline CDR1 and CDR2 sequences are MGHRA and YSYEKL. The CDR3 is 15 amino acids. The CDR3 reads CASSETGGATGELFF. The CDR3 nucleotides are TGCGCCAGCAGCGAAACAGGGGGCGCGACCGGGGAGCTGTTTTTT.

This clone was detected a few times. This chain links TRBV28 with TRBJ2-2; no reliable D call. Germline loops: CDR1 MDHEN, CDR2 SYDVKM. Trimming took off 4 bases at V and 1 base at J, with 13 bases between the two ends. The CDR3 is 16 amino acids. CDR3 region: CASSSRTQVNTGELFF. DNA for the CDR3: TGTGCCAGCAGTTCACGGACCCAGGTGAACACCGGGGAGCTGTTTTTT.

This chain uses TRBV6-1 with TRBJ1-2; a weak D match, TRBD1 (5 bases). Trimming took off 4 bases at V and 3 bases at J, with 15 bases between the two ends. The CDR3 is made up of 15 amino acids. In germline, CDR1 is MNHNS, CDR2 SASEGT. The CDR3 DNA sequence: TGTGCCAGCAGTGGCCCTGGGGCGGGATACTATGGCTACACCTTC. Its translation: CASSGPGAGYYGYTF.

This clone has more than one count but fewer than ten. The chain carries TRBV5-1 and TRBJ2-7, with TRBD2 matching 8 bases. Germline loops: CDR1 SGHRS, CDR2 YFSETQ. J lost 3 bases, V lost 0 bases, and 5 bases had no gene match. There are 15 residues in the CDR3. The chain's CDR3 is CASSLAAGGYYEQYF. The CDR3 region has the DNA TGCGCCAGCAGCTTGGCGGCGGGAGGATACTACGAGCAGTACTTC.

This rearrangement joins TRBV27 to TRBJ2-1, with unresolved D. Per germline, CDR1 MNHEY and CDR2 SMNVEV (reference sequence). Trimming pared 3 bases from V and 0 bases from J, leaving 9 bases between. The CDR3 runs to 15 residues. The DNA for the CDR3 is TGTGCCAGCAGTTTTACACTTATCTCCTACAATGAGCAGTTCTTC. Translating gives CASSFTLISYNEQFF.

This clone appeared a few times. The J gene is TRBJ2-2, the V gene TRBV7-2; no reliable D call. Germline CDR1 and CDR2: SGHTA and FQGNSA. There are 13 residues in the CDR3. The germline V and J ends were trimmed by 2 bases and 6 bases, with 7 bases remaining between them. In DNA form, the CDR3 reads TGTGCCAGCAGCTTATCCGGGTCCGGGGAGCTGTTTTTT. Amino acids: CASSLSGSGELFF.

CDR3 bases: TGTGCCAGCAGCGCTATCGGGGAAAAACTGTTTTTT. It encodes CASSAIGEKLFF. The V and J genes are TRBV7-9 and TRBJ1-4; D remains unclear. The V end was cut by 5 bases, the J end by 8 bases, with 9 bases between. This CDR3 region has 12 residues. Germline CDR1 is SEHNR and CDR2 is FQNEAQ (reference sequence).

Here the CDR3 reads CASSYGGEGNTIYF. CDR3 nucleotides: TGTGCCAGCAGTTACGGGGGCGAAGGAAACACCATATATTTT. The chain is built from TRBV6-6 and TRBJ1-3; D may be TRBD1 (6 bases). CDR1 is MNHNY and CDR2 is SVGAGI in the germline V gene (reference sequence). The CDR3 loop spans 14 amino acids. V gave up 2 bases and J gave up 4 bases, with 9 bases separating them.

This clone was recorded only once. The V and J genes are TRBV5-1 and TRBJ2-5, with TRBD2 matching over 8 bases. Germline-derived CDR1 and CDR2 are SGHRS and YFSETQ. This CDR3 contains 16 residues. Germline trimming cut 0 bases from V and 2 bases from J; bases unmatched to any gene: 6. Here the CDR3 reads CASSLGWRGDQETQYF. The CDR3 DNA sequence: TGCGCCAGCAGCTTGGGGTGGCGGGGGGATCAAGAGACCCAGTACTTC.

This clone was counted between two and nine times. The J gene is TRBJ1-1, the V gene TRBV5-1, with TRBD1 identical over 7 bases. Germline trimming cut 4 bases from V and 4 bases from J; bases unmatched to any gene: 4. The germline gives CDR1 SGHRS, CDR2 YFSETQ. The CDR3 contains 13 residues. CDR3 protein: CASSSRQGTEAFF. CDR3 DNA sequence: TGCGCCAGCAGCAGCCGACAGGGCACTGAAGCTTTCTTT.

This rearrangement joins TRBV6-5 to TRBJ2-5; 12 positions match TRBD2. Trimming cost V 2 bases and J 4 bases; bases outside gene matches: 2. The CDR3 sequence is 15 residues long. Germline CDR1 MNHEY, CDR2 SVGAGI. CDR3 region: CASSYQGLAGETQYF. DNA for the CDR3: TGTGCCAGCAGTTACCAGGGACTAGCGGGAGAGACCCAGTACTTC.

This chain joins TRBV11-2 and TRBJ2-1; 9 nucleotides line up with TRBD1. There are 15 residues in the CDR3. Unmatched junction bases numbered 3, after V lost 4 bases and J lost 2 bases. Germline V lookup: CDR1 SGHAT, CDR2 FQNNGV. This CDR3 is CASSSGQGAYNEQFF. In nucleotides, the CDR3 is TGTGCCAGCAGCTCGGGACAGGGTGCCTACAATGAGCAGTTCTTC.

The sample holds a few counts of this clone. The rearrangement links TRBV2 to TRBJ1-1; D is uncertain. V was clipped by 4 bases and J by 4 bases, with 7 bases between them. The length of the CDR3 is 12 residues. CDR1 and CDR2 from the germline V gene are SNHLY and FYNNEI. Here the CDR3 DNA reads TGTGCCAGCAGTGTGATCGGCACTGAAGCTTTCTTT. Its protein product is CASSVIGTEAFF. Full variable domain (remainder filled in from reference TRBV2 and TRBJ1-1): EPEVTQTPSHQVTQMGQEVILRCVPISNHLYFYWYRQILGQKVEFLVSFYNNEISEKSEIFDDQFSVERPDGSNFTLKIRSTKLEDSAMYFCASSVIGTEAFFGQGTRLTVV.

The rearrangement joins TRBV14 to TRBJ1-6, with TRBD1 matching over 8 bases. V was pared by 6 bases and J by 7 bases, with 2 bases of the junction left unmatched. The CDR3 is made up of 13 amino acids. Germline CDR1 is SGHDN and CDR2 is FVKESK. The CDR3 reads CASSHRGNSPLHF. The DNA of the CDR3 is TGTGCCAGCAGTCACAGGGGGAATTCACCCCTCCACTTT.

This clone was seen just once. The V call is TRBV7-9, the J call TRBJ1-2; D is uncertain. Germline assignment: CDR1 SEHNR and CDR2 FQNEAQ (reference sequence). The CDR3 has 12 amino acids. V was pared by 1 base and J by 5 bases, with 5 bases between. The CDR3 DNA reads TGTGCCAGCAGCTTAGTTCTTTATGGCTACACCTTC. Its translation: CASSLVLYGYTF. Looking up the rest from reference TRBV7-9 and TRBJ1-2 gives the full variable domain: DTGVSQNPRHKITKRGQNVTFRCDPISEHNRLYWYRQTLGQGPEFLTYFQNEAQLEKSRLLSDRFSAERPKGSFSTLEIQRTEQGDSAMYLCASSLVLYGYTFGSGTRLTVV.

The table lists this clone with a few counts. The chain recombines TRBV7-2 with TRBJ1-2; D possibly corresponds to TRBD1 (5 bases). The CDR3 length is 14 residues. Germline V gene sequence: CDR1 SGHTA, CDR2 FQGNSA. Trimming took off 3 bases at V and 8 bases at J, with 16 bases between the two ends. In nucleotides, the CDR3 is TGTGCCAGCAGCTTGGGACCCGGGAGAGGAGGCTACACCTTC. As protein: CASSLGPGRGGYTF.

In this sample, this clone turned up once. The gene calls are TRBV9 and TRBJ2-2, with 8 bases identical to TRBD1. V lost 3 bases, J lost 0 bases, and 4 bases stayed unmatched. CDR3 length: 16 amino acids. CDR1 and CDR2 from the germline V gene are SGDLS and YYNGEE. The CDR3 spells CASSAWTGSNTGELFF. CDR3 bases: TGTGCCAGCAGCGCGTGGACAGGGTCGAACACCGGGGAGCTGTTTTTT.